The subject of this entry is one T cell receptor beta chain. The PCR ran on 60 Vbeta and 13 Jbeta primers. Measured with immunoSEQ multiplex PCR; TCRdb has only the in-frame clones, and not every one. In the table there are about 130,000 clones, about 79% of which are singletons. This CDR3 is built from 15 residues. The V gene's germline CDR1 is KGHSH and CDR2 LQKENI. V lost 4 bases and J lost 2, with 11 bases in between. The data derive from a study of cytomegalovirus exposure and HLA in healthy donors. Turning to the study itself: Of the donors genotyped, approximately 400 in all, 75% to 90% fell in the Caucasian-associated ancestry cluster.

The chain links TRBV18 to TRBJ1-4; possible D gene TRBD1, 6 bases. Sequenced input: PBMCs. The sequence was obtained from a woman younger than 35 in good health and CMV-seropositive. The CDR3 bases are TGTGCCAGCTCACGGGAACAGGGTACTAATGAAAAACTGTTTTTT. Amino acids: CASSREQGTNEKLFF.